Listed below are T cell receptor beta chains from one sample, sequenced in a study of blood T cell repertoires in COVID-19. The assay was immunoSEQ multiplex PCR, and TCRdb's table has in-frame clones only and misses some. The table includes approximately 93,000 clones, about 90% detected once. The specimen sequenced was peripheral blood. All receptors come from a man in his forties or fifties with COVID-19, enrolled during active disease. CDR3s include the opening cysteine and the closing phenylalanine or tryptophan. The D gene is left open where the match is weak.

j_call: TRBJ1-1; v_call: TRBV6-5; d_call: .; cdr3_aa: CASRGGTEAFF
j_call: TRBJ2-1; v_call: TRBV20-1; d_call: .; cdr3_aa: CSAIDSPSSYNEQFF
j_call: TRBJ1-4; v_call: TRBV5-4; d_call: TRBD1; cdr3_aa: CASSGQGANEKLFF
j_call: TRBJ1-2; v_call: TRBV6-5; d_call: .; cdr3_aa: CASSSPKRGVVYTF
j_call: TRBJ1-2; v_call: TRBV14; d_call: TRBD1; cdr3_aa: CASSRRKTGADGYTF
j_call: TRBJ2-7; v_call: TRBV5-1; d_call: TRBD1; cdr3_aa: CASSQGQGRGEQYF
j_call: TRBJ1-1; v_call: TRBV27; d_call: TRBD1; cdr3_aa: CASSRGATNTEAFF
j_call: TRBJ1-4; v_call: TRBV7-2; d_call: TRBD1; cdr3_aa: CASSPHAADRSGSMFF
j_call: TRBJ1-1; v_call: TRBV4-3; d_call: .; cdr3_aa: CASSLAGGNTEAFF
j_call: TRBJ2-7; v_call: TRBV5-4; d_call: TRBD1; cdr3_aa: CASSSGQGTPYEQYF
j_call: TRBJ1-4; v_call: TRBV12-3/TRBV12-4; d_call: .; cdr3_aa: CATGPSTNEKLFF
j_call: TRBJ2-1; v_call: TRBV5-1; d_call: TRBD2; cdr3_aa: CASSLAWTSGGADEQFF
j_call: TRBJ2-7; v_call: TRBV6-6; d_call: TRBD1; cdr3_aa: CASTTQDRGRPYEQYF
j_call: TRBJ2-5; v_call: TRBV28; d_call: TRBD2; cdr3_aa: CATRTSGGETQYF
j_call: TRBJ1-5; v_call: TRBV19; d_call: TRBD1; cdr3_aa: CASRQGVLNQPQHF
j_call: TRBJ1-5; v_call: TRBV5-1; d_call: .; cdr3_aa: CASSLSGANNQPQHF
j_call: TRBJ1-2; v_call: TRBV6-5; d_call: TRBD1; cdr3_aa: CASRMDRNYGYTF
j_call: TRBJ2-2; v_call: TRBV7-2; d_call: .; cdr3_aa: CASSLDPGTNTGELFF
j_call: TRBJ1-2; v_call: TRBV6-6; d_call: .; cdr3_aa: CASASPYTF
j_call: TRBJ1-1; v_call: TRBV5-5; d_call: .; cdr3_aa: CASSLGFGAFGTEAFF
j_call: TRBJ2-7; v_call: TRBV7-9; d_call: TRBD1; cdr3_aa: CASSQTQGANYEQYF
j_call: TRBJ1-2; v_call: TRBV28; d_call: .; cdr3_aa: CASSLSELYGYTF
j_call: TRBJ1-4; v_call: TRBV7-9; d_call: .; cdr3_aa: CASSHKPREGEKLFF